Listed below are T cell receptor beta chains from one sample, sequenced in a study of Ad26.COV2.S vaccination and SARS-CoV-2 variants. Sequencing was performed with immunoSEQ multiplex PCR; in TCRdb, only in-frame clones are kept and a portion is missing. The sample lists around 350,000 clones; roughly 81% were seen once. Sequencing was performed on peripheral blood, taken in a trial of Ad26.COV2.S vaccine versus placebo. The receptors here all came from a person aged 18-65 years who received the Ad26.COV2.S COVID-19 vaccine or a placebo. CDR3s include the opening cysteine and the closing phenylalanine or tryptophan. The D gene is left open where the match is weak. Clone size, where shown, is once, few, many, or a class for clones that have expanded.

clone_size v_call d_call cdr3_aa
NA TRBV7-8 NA CASSLQGPQETQYF
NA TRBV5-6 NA CASSLPTRSQPGYGYTF
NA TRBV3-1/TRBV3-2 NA CASSQIENSPLHF
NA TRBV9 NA CASSVAGMNTEAFF
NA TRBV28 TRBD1 CASSPGTDPNQPQHF
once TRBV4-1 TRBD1 CASSQGPTGDEQYF
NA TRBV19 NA CASNHPPEKETQYF
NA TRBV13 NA CASSPPGGRAPLHF
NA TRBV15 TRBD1 CATSSGRDRGTRRDGYTF
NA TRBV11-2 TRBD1 CASSTPIQGRTNYGYTF
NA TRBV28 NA CASRNTEAFF
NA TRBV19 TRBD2 CASRPGASGVYEQYF
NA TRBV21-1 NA CASSKGVEQYF